This T cell receptor beta chain was sequenced for a study of CD8 T cells in ankylosing spondylitis. Overall study results and limits: The study looked at matched synovial fluid samples from ankylosing spondylitis patients. Disease-linked clones were reported to be significantly enriched there. Clones linked with disease were CD8+ and fairly uncommon in the peripheral blood. What seemed typical of ankylosing spondylitis blood was a TCR beta motif built from roughly eight highly homologous variants.

In this sample, this clonotype turned up a few times. Its antigen is not known. J lost 7 bases, V lost 2 bases, and 7 bases had no gene match. Germline-derived CDR1 and CDR2 are SGHDT and YYEEEE. This CDR3 spans 15 amino acids. Each TCR beta library was made by quantitative 5'-RACE that incorporated molecular barcodes. TCRdb used MiXCR to reprocess the 5' RACE reads, holding one entry per CDR3 protein. Among just under 550,000 distinct CDR3 sequences listed, approximately 12% were seen once. What was sequenced was blood, either unsorted or a sorted T cell fraction (not recorded which). The chain recombines TRBV5-6 with TRBJ2-5, with 11 bases matching TRBD2. The source of this sequence is a male donor with ankylosing spondylitis. The CDR3 here is CASSLGLAGAGTQYF. CDR3 in DNA: TGTGCCAGCAGCTTAGGACTAGCGGGTGCCGGGACCCAGTACTTC.